These 11 T cell receptor beta chains came from one sample sequenced in a study of control samples from healthy donors and cancer patients. The method was immunoSEQ multiplex PCR; TCRdb's version includes in-frame clones alone and lacks a portion of them. This sample has 100,000 to 150,000 clones, with 88% found just once. The sequenced sample consisted of blood. The receptors originated from a man aged 45-65 years in good health.

The genes are TRBV28 and TRBJ2-4, with TRBD1 identical over 10 bases. With 6 bases clipped from V and 9 bases from J, the junction kept 11 bases outside the gene matches. The CDR3 runs 15 residues. Germline loops: CDR1 MDHEN, CDR2 SYDVKM. The CDR3, as DNA: TGTGCCAGCAGGCCGCCGGGACAGGGGTTCGCCATTCAGTACTTC. Amino acids: CASRPPGQGFAIQYF.

V and J are TRBV20-1 and TRBJ2-3, with no clear D. CDR3 length: 14 amino acids. Trimming took off 3 bases at V and 3 bases at J, with 13 bases between the two ends. Germline assignment: CDR1 DFQATT and CDR2 SNEGSKA (reference sequence). The CDR3 reads CSASRSELTDTQYF. CDR3 nucleotide sequence: TGCAGTGCTAGTAGGAGTGAACTGACAGATACGCAGTATTTT.

With respect to this clone: Distinct nucleotide sequences in the sample also encode this CDR3. The J gene is TRBJ1-2, the V gene TRBV6-5; weak D call: TRBD1 (6 bases). The CDR3 is 13 residues long. V shed 4 bases and J shed 4 bases, with 10 bases lying between them. Germline lookup yields CDR1 MNHEY and CDR2 SVGAGI. The CDR3 here is CASSSQGTYGYTF. The DNA of the CDR3 is TGTGCCAGCAGTTCCCAGGGGACCTATGGCTACACCTTC.

In this sample, this clone turned up a few times. V gene TRBV9 combines with J gene TRBJ1-2, with D unclear. Germline CDR1 and CDR2: SGDLS and YYNGEE. The CDR3 extends over 13 amino acids. V lost 8 bases and J lost 3, with 14 bases in between. Written as DNA, the CDR3 is TGTGCCAGTCAGTCCCCTCGGGACTATGGCTACACCTTC. Its translation is CASQSPRDYGYTF.

On this clone: The junction shows a germline mismatch at one end, possibly a read error. The rearrangement joins TRBV5-6 to TRBJ2-7; the match to TRBD1 covers 9 bases. The CDR3 totals 15 residues. CDR1 is SGHDT, CDR2 YYEEEE, per germline. DNA for the CDR3: TGTGCCAGCAGCCTCGGACAGGGGTCCTCCCACGAGCAGTACTTC. This gives the protein CASSLGQGSSHEQYF.

The J gene is TRBJ2-7, the V gene TRBV10-3; perhaps TRBD2 as D (7 bases). Looked up from germline, CDR1 is ENHRY and CDR2 is SYGVKD. This CDR3 has 15 amino acids. Trimming took 6 bases from V and 4 from J, leaving 19 bases between them. CDR3 nucleotides: TGTGCCATCAGCCCCCAGAGGGGGGGCGGTTACGAGCAGTACTTC. It encodes CAISPQRGGGYEQYF.

This chain links TRBV2 with TRBJ2-5, with D perhaps matching TRBD2 (5 bases). The V and J ends lost 6 bases and 5 bases respectively, with 10 bases between them. Per germline, CDR1 SNHLY and CDR2 FYNNEI. This CDR3 is built from 12 residues. The CDR3 DNA sequence: TGTGCCAGCAGGACTAACCTCGAGACCCAGTACTTC. Its translation is CASRTNLETQYF.

The chain recombines TRBV12-2 with TRBJ1-6. TRBV12-2 has pseudogene status. The CDR3 covers 15 residues. The CDR3 protein is CASRSRKQGGSPLHF. The CDR3 nucleotides are TGTGCAAGTCGCTCGAGGAAACAGGGAGGGTCACCCCTCCACTTT.

V usage is TRBV5-1 and J usage is TRBJ2-3, with D tentatively TRBD1 (7 bases). The CDR3 covers 16 residues. Germline-derived CDR1 and CDR2 are SGHRS and YFSETQ. Trimming cost V 0 bases and J 3 bases, with 14 bases left between them. The CDR3 DNA reads TGCGCCAGCAGCTTGGGAGACAGGGCGGGGACAGATACGCAGTATTTT. Translating it yields CASSLGDRAGTDTQYF. Using reference TRBV5-1 and TRBJ2-3 for the parts outside the CDR3, the full variable domain is KAGVTQTPRYLIKTRGQQVTLSCSPISGHRSVSWYQQTPGQGLQFLFEYFSETQRNKGNFPGRFSGRQFSNSRSEMNVSTLELGDSALYLCASSLGDRAGTDTQYFGPGTRLTVL.

This clone was recorded only once. V usage is TRBV10-2 and J usage is TRBJ1-1, with a weak D call TRBD1 (5 bases). Trimming cost V 4 bases and J 0 bases, with 9 bases left between them. Per the germline V gene, CDR1 is WSHSY and CDR2 is SAAADI. The length of the CDR3 is 14 residues. DNA for the CDR3: TGCGCCAGCAGTGTACCAGGGATGAACACTGAAGCTTTCTTT. Translation gives CASSVPGMNTEAFF.

The rearrangement links TRBV2 to TRBJ1-4, with D possibly matching TRBD1 (5 bases). This CDR3 spans 15 amino acids. The V gene's germline CDR1 is SNHLY and CDR2 FYNNEI. Trimming pared 6 bases from V and 0 bases from J, leaving 11 bases between. DNA of the CDR3: TGTGCCAGCAGAAGACAGAGTGCAACTAATGAAAAACTGTTTTTT. Its protein product is CASRRQSATNEKLFF.